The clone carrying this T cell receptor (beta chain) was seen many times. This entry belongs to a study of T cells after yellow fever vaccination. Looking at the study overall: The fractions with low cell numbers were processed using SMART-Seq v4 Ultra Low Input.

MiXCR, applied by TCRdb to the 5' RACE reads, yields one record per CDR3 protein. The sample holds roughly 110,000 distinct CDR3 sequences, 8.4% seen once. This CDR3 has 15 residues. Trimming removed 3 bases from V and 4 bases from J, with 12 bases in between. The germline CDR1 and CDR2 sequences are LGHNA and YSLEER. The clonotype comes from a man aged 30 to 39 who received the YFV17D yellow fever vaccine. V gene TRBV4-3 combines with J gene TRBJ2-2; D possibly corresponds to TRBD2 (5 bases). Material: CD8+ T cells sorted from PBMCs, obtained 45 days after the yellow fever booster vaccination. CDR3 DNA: TGCGCCAGCAGCCACCAAAGGGCGGGCACCGGGGAGCTGTTTTTT. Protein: CASSHQRAGTGELFF.